The 19 T cell receptor beta chains below all came from one sample that was sequenced in a study of shared clonotypes between healthy human individuals. Method: immunoSEQ multiplex PCR; TCRdb's copy keeps in-frame clones and lacks some. Among approximately 2.5 million clones listed, over 85% were seen once. Sequenced sample: naive CD4+ T cells from PBMCs. Subset reported: CD45RA+ positively selected. Source of these receptors: a man in his late teens or twenties in good health. Some clones in this sample may be carry-over from other donors' samples.

With regard to this clone: Other DNA sequences in the sample encode the same CDR3. This chain links TRBV7-2 with TRBJ1-3, with no clear D. This CDR3 spans 15 amino acids. The V end was cut by 1 base, the J end by 1 base, with 8 bases between. Germline V gene data show CDR1 as SGHTA and CDR2 as FQGNSA. This CDR3 is CASSLGSRSGNTIYF. The CDR3, as DNA: TGTGCCAGCAGCTTAGGAAGCAGATCTGGAAACACCATATATTTT.

This chain connects TRBV7-9 to TRBJ2-7; D remains unclear. The CDR3 is made up of 14 amino acids. Germline-derived CDR1 and CDR2 are SEHNR and FQNEAQ (reference sequence). V lost 5 bases to trimming and J lost 3 bases, with 14 bases between them. The CDR3 loop reads CASSLDTKFYEQYF. Here the CDR3 DNA reads TGTGCCAGCAGCCTTGACACGAAATTCTACGAGCAGTACTTC.

Comments on this clone: The sample contains more than one DNA sequence encoding this CDR3. The chain carries TRBV2 and TRBJ2-1; 9 bases map to TRBD2. The J segment lost 2 bases and the V segment lost 2 bases, leaving 1 base of the junction unmatched. Germline V gives CDR1 SNHLY, CDR2 FYNNEI. This CDR3 is 15 amino acids long. DNA for the CDR3: TGTGCCAGCAGTGAACTAGCGGGAACCTACAATGAGCAGTTCTTC. Translating gives CASSELAGTYNEQFF.

This clone has only one observation. The chain couples TRBV18 to TRBJ1-4; D unclear. The length of the CDR3 is 17 residues. Trimming shortened V by 1 base and J by 0 bases, and 12 bases separated the two germline ends. Germline assignment: CDR1 KGHSH and CDR2 LQKENI. The DNA for the CDR3 is TGTGCCAGCTCACCACTGAAACAGACTGCAACTAATGAAAAACTGTTTTTT. Translating gives CASSPLKQTATNEKLFF. Complete variable domain (other parts from reference TRBV18 and TRBJ1-4): NAGVMQNPRHLVRRRGQEARLRCSPMKGHSHVYWYRQLPEEGLKFMVYLQKENIIDESGMPKERFSAEFPKEGPSILRIQQVVRGDSAAYFCASSPLKQTATNEKLFFGSGTQLSVL.

This clone occurred a few times. V and J are TRBV6-5 and TRBJ1-5; weak D call: TRBD1 (5 bases). Trimming took off 6 bases at V and 3 bases at J, with 12 bases between the two ends. Germline V lookup: CDR1 MNHEY, CDR2 SVGAGI. This CDR3 has 14 residues. As DNA, the CDR3 is TGTGCCAGCAGGCCAGACAGTCTCAATCAGCCCCAGCATTTT. Its protein is CASRPDSLNQPQHF.

This chain uses TRBV7-9 with TRBJ2-3; 8 bases line up with TRBD2. The CDR3 is made up of 18 amino acids. The V gene's germline CDR1 is SEHNR and CDR2 FQNEAQ (reference sequence). Trimming took 0 bases from V and 2 from J; bases not matched to a gene: 10. This chain's CDR3 is CASSLARSRGENTDTQYF. CDR3 nucleotides: TGTGCCAGCAGCTTAGCCAGATCGCGGGGGGAAAACACAGATACGCAGTATTTT.

The chain joins TRBV6-1 to TRBJ1-3; TRBD1 aligns across 8 bases. Germline V gene data show CDR1 as MNHNS and CDR2 as SASEGT. With 4 bases clipped from V and 6 bases from J, the junction kept 5 bases outside the gene matches. CDR3 length equals 14 residues. CDR3: CASSARDRLNTIYF. As DNA, the CDR3 is TGTGCCAGCAGTGCCCGGGACAGGCTAAACACCATATATTTT.

The count of this clone is one. This rearrangement joins TRBV6-4 to TRBJ2-1, with D perhaps matching TRBD1 (5 bases). From germline, CDR1 is MRHNA and CDR2 SNTAGT. The CDR3 contains 16 residues. Trimming stripped 6 bases from V and 2 bases from J, with 17 bases between. This chain's CDR3 is CASSPVSDKPYNEQFF. DNA of the CDR3: TGTGCCAGCAGCCCGGTGTCGGACAAACCCTACAATGAGCAGTTCTTC.

CDR3 DNA sequence: TGTGCCAGCAGCTTCTTGGCGGGAGGAGGCCAAGGGGGCTCCTACGAGCAGTACTTC. Its protein is CASSFLAGGGQGGSYEQYF. This chain joins TRBV7-2 and TRBJ2-7; 8 bases line up with TRBD2. V shed 3 bases and J 0 bases; nucleotides not matched to a gene: 16. CDR1 is SGHTA and CDR2 is FQGNSA in the germline V gene. CDR3 length: 19 amino acids.

This chain joins TRBV18 and TRBJ1-1; D perhaps matches TRBD1 (6 bases). The CDR3 covers 15 residues. V lost 2 bases to trimming and J lost 2 bases, with 12 bases between them. Germline CDR1 reads KGHSH; CDR2 reads LQKENI. The CDR3 loop is CASSPYGTLNTEAFF. CDR3 coding DNA: TGTGCCAGCTCACCATACGGGACACTAAACACTGAAGCTTTCTTT.

CDR3 protein: CASSSQGFPYNEQFF. The CDR3, as DNA: TGCGCCAGCAGCTCACAGGGGTTTCCCTACAATGAGCAGTTCTTC. V usage is TRBV5-1 and J usage is TRBJ2-1, with 7 bases identical to TRBD1. CDR1 SGHRS and CDR2 YFSETQ come from the germline V gene. J was trimmed by 2 bases and V by 3 bases; bases with no gene match: 5. The CDR3 spans 15 residues.

Only one count was recorded for this clone. The V call is TRBV2, the J call TRBJ2-1; D is unclear. This CDR3 is built from 13 residues. Germline CDR1 SNHLY, CDR2 FYNNEI. V was pared by 5 bases and J by 4 bases, with 9 bases between. CDR3 nucleotides: TGTGCCAGCAGTTATGGGGAATACAATGAGCAGTTCTTC. This sequence encodes CASSYGEYNEQFF.

Worth noting for this clone: This same CDR3 is encoded by further DNA sequences in the sample. The chain couples TRBV28 to TRBJ1-1; D uncertain. CDR1 and CDR2 from the germline V gene are MDHEN and SYDVKM. The CDR3 loop spans 11 amino acids. V shed 2 bases and J shed 7 bases, with 5 bases lying between them. The CDR3 loop reads CASSLGSEAFF. The CDR3 region has the DNA TGTGCCAGCAGTTTAGGAAGTGAAGCTTTCTTT.

The genes are TRBV7-3 and TRBJ2-7, with a weak D call TRBD1 (6 bases). Germline lookup yields CDR1 SGHTA and CDR2 FQGTGA. The V gene lost 4 bases and the J gene lost 1 base, with 14 bases spanning the gap. CDR3 length: 15 residues. In DNA form, the CDR3 reads TGTGCCAGCAGCTCCGGGACACTGGGTTCCTACGAGCAGTACTTC. It is translated as CASSSGTLGSYEQYF. Full variable domain (outside the CDR3, taken from reference TRBV7-3 and TRBJ2-7): GAGVSQTPSNKVTEKGKYVELRCDPISGHTALYWYRQSLGQGPEFLIYFQGTGAADDSGLPNDRFFAVRPEGSVSTLKIQRTERGDSAVYLCASSSGTLGSYEQYFGPGTRLTVT.

This clone appeared a single time. The DNA is omitted, as the CDR3 cannot be located on it reliably, and the CDR3 follows TCRdb's listing. The chain links TRBV5-1 to TRBJ1-1; the DNA was not used to check the table's D call, TRBD1. The CDR3 is 16 residues long, ends included. The germline V gene encodes CDR1 SGHRS and CDR2 YFSETQ. Here the CDR3 reads CASSFLSGQGDTEAFF.

The chain uses TRBV28 and TRBJ1-4; D is perhaps TRBD1 (6 bases). This CDR3 is 16 amino acids long. V dropped 3 bases and J dropped 7 bases, with 18 bases sitting between them. Germline loops: CDR1 MDHEN, CDR2 SYDVKM. This CDR3 reads CASSLATGRGVEKLFF. CDR3 bases: TGTGCCAGCAGTTTGGCTACAGGGAGGGGCGTTGAAAAACTGTTTTTT. The full variable domain, rest sourced from reference TRBV28 and TRBJ1-4, is DVKVTQSSRYLVKRTGEKVFLECVQDMDHENMFWYRQDPGLGLRLIYFSYDVKMKEKGDIPEGYSVSREKKERFSLILESASTNQTSMYLCASSLATGRGVEKLFFGSGTQLSVL.

J is TRBJ2-3 and V is TRBV7-6; D gene uncertain. CDR1 and CDR2 from the germline V gene are SGHVS and FNYEAQ. This CDR3 is built from 15 residues. Trimming removed 0 bases at V and 4 bases at J, with 11 bases between. For the CDR3, the DNA is TGTGCCAGCAGCTTAGCGGGCCCTCCCTCAGATACGCAGTATTTT. Translation: CASSLAGPPSDTQYF. The entire variable domain, with the rest obtained from reference TRBV7-6 and TRBJ2-3, is as follows: GAGVSQSPRYKVTKRGQDVALRCDPISGHVSLYWYRQALGQGPEFLTYFNYEAQQDKSGLPNDRFSAERPEGSISTLTIQRTEQRDSAMYRCASSLAGPPSDTQYFGPGTRLTVL.

The J gene is TRBJ2-5, the V gene TRBV5-1, with 7 bases aligning to TRBD2. The CDR3 consists of 15 residues. With V trimmed by 2 bases and J by 5 bases, 9 bases remained unmatched. Germline CDR1 and CDR2: SGHRS and YFSETQ. The CDR3 DNA sequence: TGCGCCAGCAGCTTTACTAGCGCACGGGGGGAGACCCAGTACTTC. It translates to CASSFTSARGETQYF. Full variable domain (remainder filled in from reference TRBV5-1 and TRBJ2-5): KAGVTQTPRYLIKTRGQQVTLSCSPISGHRSVSWYQQTPGQGLQFLFEYFSETQRNKGNFPGRFSGRQFSNSRSEMNVSTLELGDSALYLCASSFTSARGETQYFGPGTRLLVL.

This clone has more than one count but fewer than ten. V usage is TRBV28 and J usage is TRBJ2-4, with D possibly called TRBD1 or TRBD2 (5 bases each). The CDR3 runs to 13 residues. Germline loops: CDR1 MDHEN, CDR2 SYDVKM. V lost 7 bases to trimming and J lost 6 bases, with 13 bases between them. In DNA form, the CDR3 reads TGTGCCAGCAACGAGGGGCTAAGAAACATTCAGTACTTC. Translation gives CASNEGLRNIQYF.